The source of this T cell receptor (beta chain) is a study of T cells in tumors after PD-1 blockade. Study in general: Each patient got pembrolizumab 200 mg every 3 weeks or cemiplimab 350 mg every 2 weeks. Study conclusions and caveats: About 41% of tumor TCR clonotypes were also found in blood.

Tumor or blood genomic DNA was sequenced, with inputs of 616 ng to 6,004 ng. Unmatched junction bases numbered 6, after V lost 9 bases and J lost 0 bases. CDR3 length equals 16 residues. In germline, CDR1 is ENHRY, CDR2 SYGVKD. By sample fraction, this clone is medium-sized. What it binds is unknown. Measured with immunoSEQ multiplex PCR; TCRdb has only the in-frame clones, and not every one. This table holds fewer than 50,000 clones, approximately 81% found once. The input for sequencing was PBMCs, taken before anti-PD-1 treatment. V usage is TRBV10-3 and J usage is TRBJ2-6, with 9 bases aligning to TRBD1. This receptor was obtained from a human donor with basal cell carcinoma. CDR3 sequence (DNA): TGTGCCATTTCGGGACAGGGTTACTCTGGGGCCAACGTCCTGACTTTC. Translated, it gives CAISGQGYSGANVLTF.